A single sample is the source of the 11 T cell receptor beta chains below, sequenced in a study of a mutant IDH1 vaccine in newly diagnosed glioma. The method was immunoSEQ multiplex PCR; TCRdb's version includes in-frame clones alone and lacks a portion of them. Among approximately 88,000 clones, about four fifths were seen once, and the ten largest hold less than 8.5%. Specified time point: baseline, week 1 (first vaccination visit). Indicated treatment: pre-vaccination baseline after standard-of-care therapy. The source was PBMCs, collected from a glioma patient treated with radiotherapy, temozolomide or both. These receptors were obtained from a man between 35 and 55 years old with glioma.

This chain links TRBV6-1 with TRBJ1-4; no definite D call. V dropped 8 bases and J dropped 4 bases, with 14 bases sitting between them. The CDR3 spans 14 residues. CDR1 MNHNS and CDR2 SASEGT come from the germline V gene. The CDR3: CASGSRSLNEKLFF. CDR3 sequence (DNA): TGTGCCAGCGGCTCCAGGTCTCTTAATGAAAAACTGTTTTTT.

CDR3 in DNA: TGTGCCAGCAGCTTAGCGCTTGTGGGCGGGATGAGGGATGAGACCCAGTACTTC. Translating it yields CASSLALVGGMRDETQYF. The chain joins TRBV7-2 to TRBJ2-5; TRBD2 is a possible D gene (6 bases). The germline V and J ends were trimmed by 0 bases and 5 bases, with 22 bases remaining between them. CDR1 is SGHTA, CDR2 FQGNSA, per germline. There are 18 residues in the CDR3.

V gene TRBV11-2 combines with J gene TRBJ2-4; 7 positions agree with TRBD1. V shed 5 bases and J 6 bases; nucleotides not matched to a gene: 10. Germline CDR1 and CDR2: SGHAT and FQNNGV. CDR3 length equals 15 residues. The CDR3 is CASSLTGYDGNIQYF. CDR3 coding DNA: TGTGCCAGCAGCCTGACAGGGTATGATGGAAACATTCAGTACTTC.

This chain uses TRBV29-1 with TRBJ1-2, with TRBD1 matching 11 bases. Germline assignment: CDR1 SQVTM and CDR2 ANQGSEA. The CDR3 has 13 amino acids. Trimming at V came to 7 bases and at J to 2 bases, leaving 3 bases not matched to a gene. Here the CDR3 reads CSAGTGGNYGYTF. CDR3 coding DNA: TGCAGCGCCGGGACAGGGGGAAACTATGGCTACACCTTC.

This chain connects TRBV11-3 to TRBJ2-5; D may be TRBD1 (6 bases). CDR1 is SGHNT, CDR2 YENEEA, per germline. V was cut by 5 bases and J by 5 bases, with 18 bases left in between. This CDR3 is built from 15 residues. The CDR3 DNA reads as TGTGCCAGCAGCATGGGACACACATCGGAGGAGACCCAGTACTTC. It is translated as CASSMGHTSEETQYF.

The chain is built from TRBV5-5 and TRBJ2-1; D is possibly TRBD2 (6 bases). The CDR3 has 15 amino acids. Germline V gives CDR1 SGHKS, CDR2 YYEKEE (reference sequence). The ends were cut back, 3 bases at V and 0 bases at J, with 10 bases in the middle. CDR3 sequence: CASSSFSGSYNEQFF. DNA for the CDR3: TGTGCCAGCAGCTCTTTTAGCGGCTCCTACAATGAGCAGTTCTTC.

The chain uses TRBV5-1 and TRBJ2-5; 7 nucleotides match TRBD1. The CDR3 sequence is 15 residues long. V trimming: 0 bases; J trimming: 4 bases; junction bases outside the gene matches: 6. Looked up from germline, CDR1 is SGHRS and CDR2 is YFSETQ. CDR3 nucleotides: TGCGCCAGCAGCTTGGTAGACAGGGAAGGAGAGACCCAGTACTTC. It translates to CASSLVDREGETQYF.

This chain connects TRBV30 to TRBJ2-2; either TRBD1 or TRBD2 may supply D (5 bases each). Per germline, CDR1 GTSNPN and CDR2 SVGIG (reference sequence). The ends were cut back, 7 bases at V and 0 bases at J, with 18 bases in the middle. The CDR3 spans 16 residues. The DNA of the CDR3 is TGTGCCTATATTGTGTTGGGGGTTTCGAACACCGGGGAGCTGTTTTTT. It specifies CAYIVLGVSNTGELFF.

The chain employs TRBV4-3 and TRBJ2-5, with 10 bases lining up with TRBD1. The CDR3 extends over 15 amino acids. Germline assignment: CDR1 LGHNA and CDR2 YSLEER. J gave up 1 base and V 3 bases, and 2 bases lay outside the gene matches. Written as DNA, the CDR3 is TGCGCCAGCAGCCACAGACAGGGGGCCCAAGAGACCCAGTACTTC. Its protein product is CASSHRQGAQETQYF.

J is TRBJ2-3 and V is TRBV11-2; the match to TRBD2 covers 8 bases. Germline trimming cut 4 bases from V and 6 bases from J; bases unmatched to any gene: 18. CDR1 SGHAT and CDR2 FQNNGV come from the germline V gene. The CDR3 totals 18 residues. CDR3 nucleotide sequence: TGTGCCAGCAGCTCGACCCTGACTAGCGCTTTCCCCGGGGATACGCAGTATTTT. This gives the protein CASSSTLTSAFPGDTQYF.

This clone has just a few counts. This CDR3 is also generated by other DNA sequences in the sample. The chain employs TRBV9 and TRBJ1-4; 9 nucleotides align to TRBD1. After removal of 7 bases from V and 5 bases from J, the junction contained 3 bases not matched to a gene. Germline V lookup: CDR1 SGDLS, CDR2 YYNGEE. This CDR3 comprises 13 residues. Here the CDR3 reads CASSGTGNEKLFF. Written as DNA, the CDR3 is TGTGCCAGCTCCGGGACAGGGAATGAAAAACTGTTTTTT.